This paragraph reports one T cell receptor beta chain. Its target is not known. The data derive from a study of T cells in Graves' hyperthyroidism and ophthalmopathy. The study's findings and limits: The model made its ophthalmopathy prediction, and onset followed a median about 5.9 months later.

If no ophthalmopathy progression occurred within 18 months, Graves' hyperthyroidism was stable. Amplification yielded TCR beta CDR3 regions, with RNA transcripts as the source. TCR CDR3 regions were first amplified by RT-PCR with HTBI primers. TCRdb re-derived calls from the multiplex PCR reads in MiXCR, one entry per CDR3 protein. Of 650,000 to 700,000 distinct CDR3 sequences in the sample, about 18% were seen once. Germline lookup yields CDR1 DFQATT and CDR2 SNEGSKA (reference sequence). The CDR3 runs to 15 residues. With V trimmed by 0 bases and J by 1 base, 3 bases remained unmatched. Sequencing was carried out using blood. The sequence was collected from a man aged 50-60 years with Graves' hyperthyroidism. The V call is TRBV20-1, the J call TRBJ2-3; 8 positions match TRBD2. The CDR3 region is CSAREPGRGTDTQYF. The CDR3 nucleotides are TGCAGTGCTAGAGAGCCCGGGAGGGGCACAGATACGCAGTATTTT.